The 18 T cell receptor beta chains listed next were all sequenced from one sample in a study of T cells after yellow fever vaccination. TCRdb re-derived calls from the 5' RACE reads in MiXCR, one entry per CDR3 protein. The repertoire holds 400,000 or so distinct CDR3 sequences, with more than 5.5% as singletons. This specimen was PBMCs, taken 5 days after the yellow fever booster vaccination. The source is a man aged 25-40 years who received the YFV17D yellow fever vaccine.

In this sample, this clonotype turned up a few times. V is TRBV9 and J is TRBJ2-2, with D unresolved. The germline gives CDR1 SGDLS, CDR2 YYNGEE. The CDR3 length is 13 residues. V was trimmed by 2 bases and J by 7 bases, leaving 9 bases between them. The CDR3 DNA reads TGTGCCAGCAGCGTTCTAGAGATCGGGGAGCTGTTTTTT. Its protein is CASSVLEIGELFF.

This clonotype has just a few counts. The chain is built from TRBV6-2 or TRBV6-3 and TRBJ2-1; 8 nucleotides align to TRBD2. Germline V gene data show CDR1 as MNHEY and CDR2 as SVGEGT. This CDR3 region has 17 residues. V lost 0 bases, J lost 0 bases, and 4 bases stayed unmatched. CDR3 protein: CASSYSRLASSYNEQFF. CDR3 coding DNA: TGTGCCAGCAGTTACTCTAGACTAGCGAGCTCCTACAATGAGCAGTTCTTC.

This clonotype was recorded many times. The gene calls are TRBV4-3 and TRBJ2-3; 11 positions agree with TRBD2. CDR3 length equals 16 residues. Losses at the gene ends were 0 bases for V and 6 bases for J; bases not matched to a gene: 5. CDR1 and CDR2 from the germline V gene are LGHNA and YSLEER. The CDR3 DNA follows: TGCGCCAGCAGCCAAGATTTCGGACTAGCGGGCGATACGCAGTATTTT. Its protein product is CASSQDFGLAGDTQYF.

This clonotype was counted at least ten times. J is TRBJ2-1 and V is TRBV10-3; 9 nucleotides agree with TRBD1. The length of the CDR3 is 14 residues. Germline V gene sequence: CDR1 ENHRY, CDR2 SYGVKD. The trim removed 4 bases at V and 9 bases at J, leaving 7 bases unmatched. In DNA form, the CDR3 reads TGTGCCATCAGTGGCACAGGGGGCGCATCTGAGCAGTTCTTC. Translation: CAISGTGGASEQFF.

The rearrangement uses TRBV18 and TRBJ2-1; 8 bases are shared with TRBD2. Trimming took 3 bases from V and 6 from J; bases not matched to a gene: 7. There are 15 residues in the CDR3. CDR1 is KGHSH and CDR2 is LQKENI in the germline V gene. The CDR3 loop is CASSPQRESPNEQFF. The CDR3 DNA reads TGTGCCAGCTCACCCCAGCGGGAGTCCCCCAATGAGCAGTTCTTC.

V is TRBV5-1 and J is TRBJ2-1; D call uncertain. This CDR3 is 14 amino acids long. Germline V lookup: CDR1 SGHRS, CDR2 YFSETQ. Trimming removed 4 bases from V and 2 bases from J, with 10 bases in between. CDR3 region: CASSNRNAYNEQFF. The CDR3 DNA reads TGCGCCAGCAGCAACCGAAACGCCTACAATGAGCAGTTCTTC.

This clonotype turned up a few times. This chain connects TRBV20-1 to TRBJ2-2, with D maybe TRBD1 (7 bases). The CDR3 consists of 15 residues. Trimming left V 3 bases short and J 6 bases short, with 17 bases between. CDR1 and CDR2 from the germline V gene are DFQATT and SNEGSKA (reference sequence). The CDR3 spells CSARDYRGFAGELFF. The CDR3, as DNA: TGCAGTGCTAGGGACTACAGGGGATTTGCCGGGGAGCTGTTTTTT.

In its sample, this clonotype was seen a few times. V and J are TRBV20-1 and TRBJ2-3; D might be TRBD1 (5 bases). Germline V CDR1 and CDR2: DFQATT, SNEGSKA (reference sequence). Trimming pared 0 bases from V and 1 base from J, leaving 11 bases between. The CDR3 totals 15 residues. The CDR3 protein is CSARDRVRGTDTQYF. As DNA, the CDR3 is TGCAGTGCTAGAGACAGGGTTCGTGGCACAGATACGCAGTATTTT.

The chain is built from TRBV5-1 and TRBJ1-1, with D unresolved. V dropped 4 bases and J dropped 9 bases, with 10 bases sitting between them. The CDR3 covers 11 residues. The germline CDR1 and CDR2 sequences are SGHRS and YFSETQ. The CDR3 sequence is CASSVDGKAFF. As DNA, the CDR3 is TGCGCCAGCAGCGTCGACGGTAAAGCTTTCTTT.

In its sample, this clonotype was seen a few times. The V gene is TRBV7-9, the J gene TRBJ2-2; D may correspond to TRBD1 or TRBD2 (6 bases each). Trimming pared 3 bases from V and 5 bases from J, leaving 19 bases between. Germline CDR1 is SEHNR and CDR2 is FQNEAQ (reference sequence). CDR3 length: 17 amino acids. CDR3: CASSFGGWDTGTGELFF. DNA of the CDR3: TGTGCCAGCAGCTTTGGAGGGTGGGACACAGGGACCGGGGAGCTGTTTTTT.

This clonotype was observed a few times. The gene calls are TRBV20-1 and TRBJ2-3; D unclear. The CDR3 totals 11 residues. V lost 5 bases and J lost 4, with 7 bases in between. Per germline, CDR1 DFQATT and CDR2 SNEGSKA (reference sequence). The CDR3 protein is CSAPSPDTQYF. CDR3 coding DNA: TGCAGTGCTCCTTCCCCAGATACGCAGTATTTT.

The sample holds a few counts of this clonotype. The chain combines TRBV12-3 or TRBV12-4 with TRBJ1-2, with a possible D match to TRBD1 (6 bases). V lost 5 bases, J lost 7 bases, and 11 bases lay in between. This CDR3 is built from 12 residues. Here the CDR3 reads CASSVNRVGYTF. In nucleotides, the CDR3 is TGTGCCAGCAGTGTAAACAGGGTTGGCTACACCTTC.

The V gene is TRBV3-1, the J gene TRBJ2-2, with a tentative D call TRBD2 (6 bases). Trimming took off 2 bases at V and 4 bases at J, with 17 bases between the two ends. The CDR3 consists of 17 residues. Germline V gene data show CDR1 as LGHDT and CDR2 as YNNKEL (reference sequence). CDR3 sequence reads: CASSQPSTSGRTGELFF. The CDR3 region has the DNA TGTGCCAGCAGCCAACCCTCGACTAGTGGTCGCACCGGGGAGCTGTTTTTT.

The chain carries TRBV5-1 and TRBJ2-3; 13 nucleotides line up with TRBD2. The germline V gene encodes CDR1 SGHRS and CDR2 YFSETQ. J was trimmed by 2 bases and V by 4 bases; bases with no gene match: 4. This CDR3 is built from 16 residues. CDR3 sequence reads: CASSAGLAGTTDTQYF. The CDR3, as DNA: TGCGCCAGCAGCGCGGGACTAGCGGGAACCACAGATACGCAGTATTTT. Looking up the rest from reference TRBV5-1 and TRBJ2-3 gives the full variable domain: KAGVTQTPRYLIKTRGQQVTLSCSPISGHRSVSWYQQTPGQGLQFLFEYFSETQRNKGNFPGRFSGRQFSNSRSEMNVSTLELGDSALYLCASSAGLAGTTDTQYFGPGTRLTVL.

This clonotype was detected only a few times. The V gene is TRBV4-3, the J gene TRBJ2-7; TRBD1 matches 7 bases. J lost 2 bases, V lost 9 bases, and 13 bases had no gene match. Germline CDR1 and CDR2: LGHNA and YSLEER. CDR3 length: 15 amino acids. DNA for the CDR3: TGCGCCAGTAGCGTGGGACAGAACCCCACCTACGAGCAGTACTTC. Amino acids: CASSVGQNPTYEQYF.

This clonotype was counted a few times. The V gene is TRBV10-2, the J gene TRBJ2-7, with 8 bases matching TRBD1. Germline V gene sequence: CDR1 WSHSY, CDR2 SAAADI. V trimming: 7 bases; J trimming: 5 bases; junction bases outside the gene matches: 16. The CDR3 length is 16 residues. The DNA for the CDR3 is TGCGCCAGCACCCACTCCGACAGGGGCTATTATGACGAGCAGTACTTC. Its translation: CASTHSDRGYYDEQYF.

This clonotype occurred a few times. The chain joins TRBV24-1 to TRBJ1-2, with 8 bases that match TRBD1. The V segment lost 3 bases and the J segment 5 bases; nucleotides outside the gene matches: 4. The CDR3 is 14 residues long. From germline, CDR1 is KGHDR and CDR2 SFDVKD. For the CDR3, the DNA is TGTGCCACCAGTGATCAGGGGGCTTGGTATGGCTACACCTTC. Encoded protein: CATSDQGAWYGYTF.

This clonotype was observed at least ten times. The CDR3 bases are TGTGCCAGCAGTTTAGGGGGTCGTCAGGAGCAGTACTTC. It yields the protein CASSLGGRQEQYF. The V gene is TRBV28, the J gene TRBJ2-7; D is tentatively TRBD1 or TRBD2 (5 bases each). Deletions cut 2 bases from V and 7 bases from J, with 12 bases between. This CDR3 is built from 13 residues. Germline CDR1 and CDR2: MDHEN and SYDVKM.